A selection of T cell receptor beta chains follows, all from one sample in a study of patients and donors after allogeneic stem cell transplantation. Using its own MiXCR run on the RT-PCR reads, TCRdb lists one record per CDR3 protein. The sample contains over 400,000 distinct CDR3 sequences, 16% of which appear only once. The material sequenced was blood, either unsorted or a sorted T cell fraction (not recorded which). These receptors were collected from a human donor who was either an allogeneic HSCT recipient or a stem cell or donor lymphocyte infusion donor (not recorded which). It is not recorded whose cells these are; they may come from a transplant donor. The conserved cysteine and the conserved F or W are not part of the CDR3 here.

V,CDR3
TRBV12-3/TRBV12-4,ASSQTRTGELF
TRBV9,ASSAGNEKLF
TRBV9,ASSPPRRANVLT
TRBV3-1,ASSPTIDTDTQY
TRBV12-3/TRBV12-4,ASSLERWGFHEQY
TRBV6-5,ASSYGGQAGNTIY
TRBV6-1,ASSDRGTQGTGELF
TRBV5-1,ASSAIDTQY
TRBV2,ASSGTGNYGYT
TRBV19,ASSFKTGGNQPQH
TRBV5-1,ASSLRPSSSTDTQY
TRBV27,ASSFGADYEQY
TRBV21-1,ASSKKVTTGNSYEQY
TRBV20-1,SALRTSGRYEQY
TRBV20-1,SARGQGNYGYT
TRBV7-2,ASTHRGAKNIQY
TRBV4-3,ASSQTLTSGGPGEQF
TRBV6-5,ASSWVKRRGELF
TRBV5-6,ASSQRGTGQETQY
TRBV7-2,ASSEIPGGVVTEAF
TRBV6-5,ASSYGRGKNIQY
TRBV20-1,SASPLAGAYNEQF
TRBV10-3,AISELGGGAAGELF
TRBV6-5,ASINTGTGAF
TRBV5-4,ASSLSADTDTQY
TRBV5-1,ASSLDPVAGELF
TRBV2,ASSMSSKNTGELF
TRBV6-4,ASSDSGLAGDTQY
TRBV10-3,AISVGIGEKLF
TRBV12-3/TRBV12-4,ASSFGLAGGPSSYNEQF
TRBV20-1,SASIDSWGTGNTIY
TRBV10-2,ASSEARASGRNEQF
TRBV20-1,SVIPRAYYGYT
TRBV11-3,ASSPRQGATDTQY
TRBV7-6,ASSPELAERTDTQY
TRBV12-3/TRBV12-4,ATTGAEAF
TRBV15,ATSREGGLGGDTQY
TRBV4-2,ASSQPVVEKLF
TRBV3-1,ASSQLYRGSYEQY
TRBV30,AWNGGVNEQF
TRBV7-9,ASTRTGDYEQY
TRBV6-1,ASSRIQGTAQY